This T cell receptor beta chain was documented in a study of blood T cell repertoires in COVID-19. Study context: The United States, Italy and Spain provided the acute and convalescent COVID-19 samples. PBMCs, B-cell-depleted T cells, or T cells were the source of the cDNA or gDNA that made up the material.

The CDR3 contains 13 residues. The ends were cut back, 5 bases at V and 6 bases at J, with 13 bases in the middle. CDR1 LNHDA and CDR2 SQIVND come from the germline V gene (reference sequence). As originally analysed: Estimation of nucleated cell counts relied on the amplification of reference gene primers. TCRdb's table, derived via immunoSEQ multiplex PCR, lists solely in-frame clones and lacks some. That table furnishes V, J and clone size, whereas the DNA furnished D and trimming. The repertoire includes 65,000 to 95,000 clones, 60% to 75% of them detected once, and approximately 5.7% sits in the top ten.

V is TRBV19 and J is TRBJ1-1, with D maybe TRBD1 (6 bases). The source is a man between 50 and 59 years old with active or convalescent COVID-19. Specimen: peripheral blood. CDR3 amino acids: CASSYREGAEAFF. The CDR3 DNA follows: TGTGCCAGTAGTTACAGGGAGGGGGCTGAAGCTTTCTTT.